Listed here are 9 T cell receptor beta chains from one sample, sequenced in a study of cytomegalovirus exposure and HLA in healthy donors. A multiplex PCR was run with 60 Vbeta primers and 13 Jbeta primers. Profiled with immunoSEQ multiplex PCR; TCRdb holds only in-frame clones, not every one. The table lists 120,000 to 150,000 clones, approximately 83% of them singletons, with approximately 2% in the top ten. The sequencing sample was made of PBMCs. These receptors were collected from a woman between 35 and 50 years old in good health and CMV-seronegative.

This clone was detected only once. This chain connects TRBV5-1 to TRBJ1-2; the match to TRBD1 covers 8 bases. J lost 4 bases, V lost 0 bases, and 14 bases had no gene match. The CDR3 has 18 amino acids. Germline V gives CDR1 SGHRS, CDR2 YFSETQ. The CDR3 protein is CASSLGPGQVTGIYGYTF. In nucleotides, the CDR3 is TGCGCCAGCAGCTTGGGTCCGGGACAGGTCACGGGTATCTATGGCTACACCTTC. Together with reference TRBV5-1 and TRBJ1-2, the CDR3 gives the full variable domain: KAGVTQTPRYLIKTRGQQVTLSCSPISGHRSVSWYQQTPGQGLQFLFEYFSETQRNKGNFPGRFSGRQFSNSRSEMNVSTLELGDSALYLCASSLGPGQVTGIYGYTFGSGTRLTVV.

The chain is built from TRBV7-7 and TRBJ2-2, with a tentative D call TRBD2 (5 bases). V dropped 2 bases and J dropped 2 bases, with 9 bases sitting between them. CDR3 length: 15 residues. Germline lookup yields CDR1 SSHAT and CDR2 FNYEAQ (reference sequence). The CDR3 is CASSLNRGNTGELFF. The CDR3 bases are TGTGCCAGCAGCTTAAACCGGGGTAACACCGGGGAGCTGTTTTTT.

The chain is built from TRBV7-6 and TRBJ2-1, with 11 bases identical to TRBD2. V lost 2 bases, J lost 4 bases, and 16 bases stayed unmatched. The CDR3 length is 20 residues. Germline-derived CDR1 and CDR2 are SGHVS and FNYEAQ. CDR3 DNA sequence: TGTGCCAGCAGCTTAAATTTAGGTTTCGGGCTAGCGGGAGGATACAATGAGCAGTTCTTC. Protein product: CASSLNLGFGLAGGYNEQFF.

The rearrangement links TRBV2 to TRBJ2-7; 8 bases agree with TRBD1. The germline CDR1 and CDR2 sequences are SNHLY and FYNNEI. The V gene end was trimmed by 3 bases and the J gene end by 2 bases; junction bases not matched to a gene: 3. CDR3 length equals 14 residues. The CDR3 region is CASSDQGATYEQYF. CDR3 bases: TGTGCCAGCAGTGATCAGGGGGCAACCTACGAGCAGTACTTC.

The genes are TRBV10-1 and TRBJ2-1, with a tentative D call TRBD2 (7 bases). CDR1 WNHNN and CDR2 SYGVQD come from the germline V gene (reference sequence). The CDR3 runs to 16 residues. The V gene lost 3 bases and the J gene lost 0 bases, with 12 bases spanning the gap. CDR3 in DNA: TGCGCCAGCAGTGAAGGGGGGGCCAGCTCCTACAATGAGCAGTTCTTC. Translation gives CASSEGGASSYNEQFF.

A remark on this clone: At one end, the junction sequence differs from germline, possibly due to a read error. This rearrangement joins TRBV7-9 to TRBJ1-5; TRBD1 aligns across 8 bases. Looked up from germline, CDR1 is SEHNR and CDR2 is FQNEAQ (reference sequence). This CDR3 spans 16 amino acids. The CDR3 protein is CSSSPNRGMSNQPQHF. The DNA of the CDR3 is TGTTCCAGCAGCCCAAACAGGGGGATGAGCAATCAGCCCCAGCATTTT. Full variable domain (remainder filled in from reference TRBV7-9 and TRBJ1-5): DTGVSQNPRHKITKRGQNVTFRCDPISEHNRLYWYRQTLGQGPEFLTYFQNEAQLEKSRLLSDRFSAERPKGSFSTLEIQRTEQGDSAMYLCSSSPNRGMSNQPQHFGDGTRLSIL.

The genes are TRBV10-3 and TRBJ1-1; tentatively, D is TRBD1 (6 bases). This CDR3 spans 14 amino acids. Trimming cost V 0 bases and J 6 bases, with 11 bases left between them. Germline V gives CDR1 ENHRY, CDR2 SYGVKD. As DNA, the CDR3 is TGTGCCATCAGTGAGTCCGGGAAGGGGGCTGAAGCTTTCTTT. It encodes CAISESGKGAEAFF.

In its sample, this clone was seen a few times. This sequence joins TRBV27 and TRBJ1-6; D is uncertain. The V gene's germline CDR1 is MNHEY and CDR2 SMNVEV (reference sequence). The CDR3 is made up of 15 amino acids. V dropped 3 bases and J dropped 2 bases, with 8 bases sitting between them. The DNA of the CDR3 is TGTGCCAGCAGTTTTAGAGCAACCTATAATTCACCCCTCCACTTT. Protein sequence: CASSFRATYNSPLHF.

The chain uses TRBV19 and TRBJ2-5; D may be TRBD2 (5 bases). V was cut by 2 bases and J by 6 bases, with 19 bases left in between. Germline V gene sequence: CDR1 LNHDA, CDR2 SQIVND (reference sequence). The CDR3 sequence is 16 residues long. The chain's CDR3 is CASSIIGFERGQTQYF. CDR3 nucleotide sequence: TGTGCCAGTAGTATAATCGGTTTCGAACGGGGTCAGACCCAGTACTTC.